These T cell receptor beta chains were read from a single sample in a study of blood T cell repertoires in COVID-19. Sequenced by immunoSEQ multiplex PCR; TCRdb stores in-frame clones only, minus some. Counted here are some 110,000 clones, approximately 85% occurring once; the ten biggest clones make up 1.4% to 1.5%. Specimen: peripheral blood. The receptors shown here come from a middle-aged man with acute or convalescent COVID-19. The CDR3 runs from the conserved cysteine through the conserved F or W. D genes are given only for firm matches. Some rows have no size entry. The others give once, few or many, or a class for an expanded clone.

-	TRBJ1-2	TRBV6-4	-	CASSDRGSGYTF	TGTGCCAGCAGTGACCGAGGGAGCGGCTACACCTTC
-	TRBJ2-4	TRBV7-2	-	CASSLTAAKNIQYF	TGTGCCAGCAGTCTTACTGCTGCCAAAAACATTCAGTACTTC
-	TRBJ1-2	TRBV28	-	CASSFGYGYTF	TGTGCCAGCAGTTTCGGCTATGGCTACACCTTC
-	TRBJ2-4	TRBV28	-	CASSLGQQAKNIQYF	TGTGCCAGCAGTTTGGGACAACAAGCCAAAAACATTCAGTACTTC
-	TRBJ2-5	TRBV11-2	TRBD1	CASSPSGGETQYF	TGTGCCAGCAGCCCGTCAGGGGGAGAGACCCAGTACTTC
-	TRBJ2-1	TRBV14	-	CASSQDTARAYRQFF	TGTGCCAGCAGCCAAGATACCGCGCGGGCCTATAGGCAGTTCTTC
-	TRBJ2-1	TRBV6-2/TRBV6-3	-	CASSRQYEQFF	TGTGCCAGCAGTCGACAGTATGAGCAGTTCTTC
few	TRBJ1-6	TRBV7-9	-	CASSFGQLNSPLHF	TGTGCCAGCAGCTTCGGACAGCTCAATTCACCCCTCCACTTT
-	TRBJ1-2	TRBV7-2	-	CASSPSGGLDGYTF	TGTGCCAGCAGCCCCTCGGGGGGGTTGGATGGCTACACCTTC
-	TRBJ1-2	TRBV27	-	CASSLSGQPNYGYTF	TGTGCCAGCAGTTTATCGGGCCAACCTAACTATGGCTACACCTTC
-	TRBJ1-6	TRBV2	-	CASSAGTPMRISYNSPLHF	TGTGCCAGCAGCGCAGGGACACCGATGCGGATCTCCTATAATTCACCCCTCCACTTT
-	TRBJ2-1	TRBV6-5	TRBD2	CASSGGTTYNEQFF	TGTGCCAGCTCCGGGGGGACTACCTACAATGAGCAGTTCTTC
-	TRBJ2-3	TRBV6-5	-	CASRNQATDTQYF	TGTGCCAGCCGGAACCAGGCGACAGATACGCAGTATTTT
-	TRBJ1-4	TRBV15	TRBD1	CATSRAPSTGVNEKLFF	TGTGCCACCAGCAGAGCCCCTTCGACAGGGGTTAATGAAAAACTGTTTTTT
once	TRBJ2-1	TRBV2	-	CASSYTAFNEQFF	TGTGCCAGCAGTTACACAGCTTTCAATGAGCAGTTCTTC
-	TRBJ2-5	TRBV18	TRBD1	CASADRLGETQYF	TGTGCCAGCGCGGACAGGCTGGGGGAGACCCAGTACTTC
-	TRBJ1-1	TRBV2	TRBD1	CASINYHTGDTEAFF	TGTGCCAGCATAAATTACCATACAGGGGATACTGAAGCTTTCTTT
-	TRBJ2-1	TRBV6-5	TRBD2	CASSYSLAGNEQFF	TGTGCCAGCAGTTACTCGCTAGCGGGCAATGAGCAGTTCTTC
-	TRBJ1-2	TRBV7-9	-	CASSFYPGYTF	TGTGCCAGCAGCTTCTACCCGGGCTACACCTTC
once	TRBJ2-7	TRBV5-1	TRBD1	CASRRSGQTYEQYF	TGCGCCAGCAGACGCTCGGGACAGACATACGAGCAGTACTTC
-	TRBJ2-1	TRBV7-3	TRBD2	CASSAGLAAYNEQFF	TGTGCCAGCAGCGCGGGACTAGCGGCTTACAATGAGCAGTTCTTC
-	TRBJ2-3	TRBV2	TRBD1	CASARDRGADTQYF	TGTGCCAGCGCCCGGGACAGGGGGGCAGATACGCAGTATTTT
once	TRBJ2-3	TRBV6-1	-	CASSERAGSTDTQYF	TGTGCCAGCAGTGAAAGGGCGGGGAGCACAGATACGCAGTATTTT
-	TRBJ2-7	TRBV5-3	-	CARNGGHCYEQYF	TGTGCCAGAAACGGGGGTCATTGCTACGAGCAGTACTTC
-	TRBJ2-1	TRBV28	TRBD2	CATTPSGRTYNEQFF	TGTGCCACCACCCCCAGCGGGAGGACCTACAATGAGCAGTTCTTC
-	TRBJ2-5	TRBV7-2	-	CASSLFTVEETQYF	TGTGCCAGCAGCTTATTTACGGTGGAAGAGACCCAGTACTTC
-	TRBJ2-4	TRBV5-1	-	CASSSQGGGNIQYF	TGCGCCAGCAGCTCCCAGGGAGGCGGAAACATTCAGTACTTC
-	TRBJ1-1	TRBV7-2	-	CASSLGVIGRNTEAFF	TGTGCCAGCAGTTTAGGGGTTATCGGGAGGAACACTGAAGCTTTCTTT
-	TRBJ1-4	TRBV4-2	-	CASSPLSRGNEKLFF	TGTGCCAGCAGCCCTCTTTCCAGGGGTAATGAAAAACTGTTTTTT
-	TRBJ2-7	TRBV3-1/TRBV3-2	-	CASSQDFREQYF	TGTGCCAGCAGCCAAGATTTCCGGGAACAGTACTTC
-	TRBJ2-5	TRBV5-6	TRBD2	CASSLMRGGLETQYF	TGTGCCAGCAGCTTAATGCGGGGGGGCTTAGAGACCCAGTACTTC
-	TRBJ1-2	TRBV5-6	-	CASRIYVRVYGYTF	TGTGCCAGCAGAATATATGTGAGGGTCTATGGCTACACCTTC
-	TRBJ2-2	TRBV19	-	CAGGTPNTGELFF	TGTGCCGGCGGGACTCCTAACACCGGGGAGCTGTTTTTT
-	TRBJ1-1	TRBV30	TRBD1	CAWSVNFRGQGNANTEAFF	TGTGCCTGGAGTGTAAATTTCCGGGGACAGGGGAATGCGAACACTGAAGCTTTCTTT
-	TRBJ1-5	TRBV2	TRBD1	CASSVEGATPQHF	TGTGCCAGCAGTGTGGAGGGGGCGACGCCCCAGCATTTT
-	TRBJ2-2	TRBV6-2/TRBV6-3	TRBD2	CASSVRTSGSNTGELFF	TGTGCCAGCAGCGTCCGGACTAGCGGGAGCAACACCGGGGAGCTGTTTTTT
-	TRBJ1-4	TRBV28	-	CASSPPTGFAEKLFF	TGTGCCAGCAGTCCTCCTACAGGATTTGCTGAAAAACTGTTTTTT
-	TRBJ2-2	TRBV7-9	-	CASSLMKGVGTGELFF	TGTGCCAGCAGCTTAATGAAGGGGGTTGGCACCGGGGAGCTGTTTTTT
-	TRBJ1-1	TRBV21-1	-	CASSKEWGGLLSAEGTEAFF	TGTGCCAGCAGCAAAGAATGGGGTGGCCTCCTGTCTGCTGAGGGCACTGAAGCTTTCTTT
-	TRBJ2-3	TRBV7-2	-	CASSFRGSTDTQYF	TGTGCCAGCAGCTTCCGGGGTAGCACAGATACGCAGTATTTT
few	TRBJ1-5	TRBV6-5	TRBD1	CASSYYRGNQPQHF	TGTGCCAGCAGTTACTACAGGGGTAATCAGCCCCAGCATTTT
-	TRBJ1-2	TRBV18	-	CASSEGSNYGYTF	TGTGCCAGCTCAGAGGGTTCGAACTATGGCTACACCTTC
-	TRBJ1-2	TRBV15	-	CATSTGQPYGYTF	TGTGCCACCAGCACAGGCCAGCCCTATGGCTACACCTTC